Below are 12 T cell receptor beta chains sequenced from a single sample in a study of patients and donors after allogeneic stem cell transplantation. TCRdb re-analysed the RT-PCR reads in MiXCR, keeping a single row per CDR3 protein. The data show some 160,000 distinct CDR3 sequences, approximately 24% seen once. The specimen was blood, either unsorted or a sorted T cell fraction (not recorded which). These receptors originate from a human donor who was either an allogeneic HSCT recipient or a stem cell or donor lymphocyte infusion donor (not recorded which). It is not recorded whose cells these are; they may come from a transplant donor.

CDR3 residues: CASSTGPATGKEKLFF. CDR3 bases: TGTGCCAGCAGCACCGGGCCAGCCACGGGGAAGGAAAAACTGTTTTTT. This chain joins TRBV7-9 and TRBJ1-4; D call uncertain. Germline values: CDR1 SEHNR, CDR2 FQNEAQ (reference sequence). This CDR3 comprises 16 residues. V lost 5 bases and J 8 bases, leaving 21 bases between the germline ends. The variable domain in full, with the rest retrieved from reference TRBV7-9 and TRBJ1-4, is DTGVSQNPRHKITKRGQNVTFRCDPISEHNRLYWYRQTLGQGPEFLTYFQNEAQLEKSRLLSDRFSAERPKGSFSTLEIQRTEQGDSAMYLCASSTGPATGKEKLFFGSGTQLSVL.

V usage is TRBV21-1 and J usage is TRBJ2-2; the D segment call TRBD1 is taken from the table without a DNA check. TRBV21-1 represents a pseudogene. The CDR3 is made up of 23 amino acids. DNA of the CDR3: TGTGCCAGCAGCATAGGACAGTTTCCGCCTTATAACGCGGATCAGGCGAACACCGGGGAGCTGTTTTTT. Translated: CASSIGQFPPYNADQANTGELFF.

V gene TRBV20-1 combines with J gene TRBJ2-7, with TRBD1 matching over 11 bases. Germline V gene data show CDR1 as DFQATT and CDR2 as SNEGSKA (reference sequence). The CDR3 runs 14 residues. V lost 4 bases to trimming and J lost 4 bases; unmatched junction nucleotides: 6. CDR3 region: CSAKPRDRGYEQYF. Here the CDR3 DNA reads TGCAGTGCTAAACCCCGGGACAGGGGGTACGAGCAGTACTTC.

This chain joins TRBV12-3 or TRBV12-4 and TRBJ2-5; D is uncertain. The CDR3 spans 8 residues. Trimming pared 5 bases from V and 10 bases from J, leaving 2 bases between. CDR3 sequence (DNA): TGTGCCAGCAGTAACCAGTACTTC. This translates into CASSNQYF.

The chain couples TRBV20-1 to TRBJ1-6; 8 bases match TRBD1. The length of the CDR3 is 13 residues. Germline CDR1 DFQATT, CDR2 SNEGSKA (reference sequence). After removal of 6 bases from V and 9 bases from J, the junction contained 7 bases not matched to a gene. CDR3 DNA sequence: TGCAGTGCCAACGACAGGGGAGGTTCACCCCTCCACTTT. Translated, it gives CSANDRGGSPLHF.

There are a few counts of this clonotype. The gene calls are TRBV7-9 and TRBJ1-2, with D possibly TRBD1 on 6 matching bases. The V end was cut by 3 bases, the J end by 4 bases, with 18 bases between. Germline V gives CDR1 SEHNR, CDR2 FQNEAQ (reference sequence). The CDR3 has 16 residues. For the CDR3, the DNA is TGTGCCAGCAGCTTCCTATTACAGGGAATACCCTATGGCTACACCTTC. Translated: CASSFLLQGIPYGYTF.

The chain joins TRBV24-1 to TRBJ2-3; D is unclear. Germline values: CDR1 KGHDR, CDR2 SFDVKD. The CDR3 length is 16 residues. Trimming removed 7 bases from V and 1 base from J, with 17 bases in between. CDR3 in amino acids: CATRAGPARGTDTQYF. The DNA of the CDR3 is TGTGCCACCAGAGCCGGACCGGCACGGGGCACAGATACGCAGTATTTT.

V and J are TRBV20-1 and TRBJ1-1; D remains unclear. The V end was cut by 6 bases, the J end by 4 bases, with 15 bases between. There are 13 residues in the CDR3. Germline-derived CDR1 and CDR2 are DFQATT and SNEGSKA (reference sequence). CDR3 sequence reads: CSARLASGTEAFF. The CDR3 nucleotides are TGCAGTGCCCGACTCGCAAGTGGCACTGAAGCTTTCTTT.

The chain links TRBV20-1 to TRBJ1-1; TRBD1 matches 10 bases. Germline V gene data show CDR1 as DFQATT and CDR2 as SNEGSKA (reference sequence). V shed 0 bases and J 8 bases; nucleotides not matched to a gene: 9. The CDR3 has 15 residues. Here the CDR3 DNA reads TGCAGTGCTAGAGACACATATATGGGACAGGGGGAAGCTTTCTTT. Encoded protein: CSARDTYMGQGEAFF.

This chain links TRBV5-1 with TRBJ1-2; no firm D call. The germline V and J ends were trimmed by 7 bases and 2 bases, with 12 bases remaining between them. The germline V gene has CDR1 SGHRS and CDR2 YFSETQ. This CDR3 comprises 13 residues. This CDR3 reads CASRREANYGYTF. The CDR3 region has the DNA TGCGCCAGCCGGCGGGAAGCCAACTATGGCTACACCTTC.

The CDR3, as DNA: TGTGCCACCAGCAGAGATCTTGGGGCGGTTCAGCCCCAGCATTTT. It codes for CATSRDLGAVQPQHF. The V call is TRBV15, the J call TRBJ1-5, with D perhaps matching TRBD1 (5 bases). Per germline, CDR1 LNHNV and CDR2 YYDKDF (reference sequence). Trimming pared 0 bases from V and 6 bases from J, leaving 12 bases between. This CDR3 is built from 15 residues.

This clonotype was detected a few times. The J gene is TRBJ1-2, the V gene TRBV7-6; a possible D gene is TRBD1 (5 bases). This CDR3 is 16 amino acids long. The germline CDR1 and CDR2 sequences are SGHVS and FNYEAQ. V shed 5 bases and J shed 5 bases, with 21 bases lying between them. The CDR3 nucleotides are TGTGCCAGCAGCCCCCGTGCGGGGGAGGAGGTTTATGGCTACACCTTC. This sequence encodes CASSPRAGEEVYGYTF.